This T cell receptor (beta chain) was identified in a study of spatial heterogeneity in lung cancer. Study-wide context: Raw sequencing reads included, on average, more than ten appearances of each unique TCR and UMI combination. Broader study findings: Resection blood, more than follow-up blood, showed ubiquitous expanded tumor TCRs.

Germline CDR1 and CDR2: MNHEY and SVGAGI. The CDR3 is 16 residues long. Trimming took 6 bases from V and 4 from J; bases not matched to a gene: 11. The time point here: sample taken at primary tumor resection. Individual TCR cDNA molecules each bore their own unique molecular identifier. One entry per CDR3 protein results from TCRdb running MiXCR on the 5' RACE reads. The sample lists around 89,000 distinct CDR3 sequences; more than 10% were seen once. This clonotype was seen only a few times. Its antigen is still unknown. Source: PBMCs, taken at surgery. The rearrangement joins TRBV6-5 to TRBJ2-3, with 9 bases identical to TRBD2. The sequence derives from a male donor with early-stage non-small cell lung cancer. The CDR3 loop reads CASRHAPGLASDTQYF. Written as DNA, the CDR3 is TGTGCCAGCAGACACGCTCCGGGACTAGCATCAGATACGCAGTATTTT.